This TCR beta chain appears in the sequencing data of a study of OX40 agonist ivuxolimab in advanced cancers. Study as a whole: From about 20 to 79 years was the age range, with a mean of roughly 59 years, and around 84% were male. Study outcomes and limitations: At 0.1 to 3.0 mg/kg, CD4+ and CD8+ blood T cells expanded clonally by week 6.

Germline-derived CDR1 and CDR2 are LGHNA and YNFKEQ. There are 16 residues in the CDR3. V was cut by 0 bases and J by 0 bases, with 11 bases left in between. TCRdb's copy holds only in-frame clones and misses some; the assay was immunoSEQ multiplex PCR. The table has 60,000 to 70,000 clones, 86% seen once. On this clone itself: Its antigen remains unidentified.

The sequence was collected from an adult with an advanced solid tumor such as melanoma, head and neck, liver or kidney cancer. The chain has TRBV4-2 and TRBJ2-5; D gene uncertain. The sequencing here drew on CD4+ or CD8+ T cells sorted from blood, taken in a trial of the OX40 agonist ivuxolimab. The CDR3 DNA reads as TGTGCCAGCAGCCAAGATAGGATACAGAACCAAGAGACCCAGTACTTC. This encodes CASSQDRIQNQETQYF.